This note documents a single T cell receptor beta chain sequence. No antigen is known for it. This entry comes from a study of radiation and T cells in renal cell carcinoma. Findings and caveats of the study: No pretreatment tumor biopsies were available for baseline clonotypes. Top tumor clonotypes rose in blood 2 weeks post-radiation, then contracted.

V shed 2 bases and J 4 bases; nucleotides not matched to a gene: 2. From germline, CDR1 is SGHRS and CDR2 YFSETQ. This CDR3 contains 14 residues. Time point in this sample: blood 4 weeks post-SBRT, at nephrectomy. The treatment was: 15 Gy SBRT to primary tumor, nephrectomy 4 weeks later. Nephrectomy followed 15 Gy stereotactic body radiation by 4 weeks. The tumor was a clear cell renal cell carcinoma. Data came from immunoSEQ multiplex PCR; TCRdb stores just in-frame clones and leaves some out. The table shows 150,000 or so clones, with 88% occurring only once. The material was blood, obtained from a patient whose treatment included radiotherapy and nephrectomy. The receptor was isolated from a woman between 45 and 60 years old with renal cell carcinoma. The chain has TRBV5-1 and TRBJ1-3, with TRBD1 matching over 8 bases. The CDR3 DNA follows: TGCGCCAGCAGCTTCCACAGGGGGGGAAACACCATATATTTT. It encodes CASSFHRGGNTIYF.